Listed here are 26 T cell receptor beta chains from one sample, sequenced in a study of blood T cells in healthy people across ages (dated by TCRdb to 2013 to 2016). The protocol used for the library was 5' RACE. TCRdb shows the sequencer as Illumina HiSeq 2500. The second PCR ran for roughly 6 to 11 cycles and used a J-beta primer mix along with a sample-barcoded 5' primer. TCRdb reprocessing: public reads trimmed at Q25 with fastp, clones called with MiXCR, in-frame beta chains kept. Rows with a matching CDR3 protein are joined into one entry that keeps the most common DNA and genes. The sample yields roughly 720,000 distinct CDR3 sequences; about 53% were counted once. The ten top clones hold around 40% of the sample. Sample: blood. These receptors came from a man older than 75 in good health.

This chain joins TRBV28 and TRBJ2-5; D is unclear. Germline CDR1 and CDR2: MDHEN and SYDVKM. The CDR3 spans 14 residues. V gave up 8 bases and J gave up 2 bases, with 15 bases separating them. For the CDR3, the DNA is TGTGCCAGCTCAACACAGAATCATCAAGAGACCCAGTACTTC. Translation: CASSTQNHQETQYF.

V gene TRBV9 combines with J gene TRBJ2-7; D might be TRBD1 (6 bases). Trimming shortened V by 3 bases and J by 4 bases, and 14 bases separated the two germline ends. Germline V gives CDR1 SGDLS, CDR2 YYNGEE. The CDR3 loop spans 14 amino acids. Here the CDR3 DNA reads TGTGCCAGCAGCGAACAGGGTATCGGTTACGAGCAGTACTTC. Protein sequence: CASSEQGIGYEQYF. Full variable domain (rest looked up from reference TRBV9 and TRBJ2-7): DSGVTQTPKHLITATGQRVTLRCSPRSGDLSVYWYQQSLDQGLQFLIQYYNGEERAKGNILERFSAQQFPDLHSELNLSSLELGDSALYFCASSEQGIGYEQYFGPGTRLTVT.

This sequence joins TRBV20-1 and TRBJ2-2; 7 bases match TRBD2. The junction had 4 bases not matched to a gene; V was cut back by 1 base and J by 5 bases. The CDR3 runs to 14 residues. In germline, CDR1 is DFQATT, CDR2 SNEGSKA (reference sequence). The CDR3 reads CSARGLAETGELFF. CDR3 DNA: TGCAGTGCTAGAGGTCTAGCGGAGACCGGGGAGCTGTTTTTT.

V and J are TRBV12-3 or TRBV12-4 and TRBJ2-7; tentatively, D is TRBD1 (5 bases). The V gene lost 6 bases and the J gene lost 0 bases, with 12 bases spanning the gap. CDR3 size: 14 residues. The CDR3 bases are TGTGCCAGCAGATCAGGGAATCCCTCCTACGAGCAGTACTTC. Translation gives CASRSGNPSYEQYF.

The sample holds a few counts of this clonotype. This sequence joins TRBV7-2 and TRBJ2-1; D is undetermined. There are 17 residues in the CDR3. Germline values: CDR1 SGHTA, CDR2 FQGNSA. Trimming left V 10 bases short and J 4 bases short, with 26 bases between. CDR3 bases: TGTGCCATCCGCCTCGGCAGCTCCGAACGGGTTTACAATGAGCAGTTCTTC. Its translation: CAIRLGSSERVYNEQFF.

The chain is built from TRBV5-1 and TRBJ2-7, with a possible D match to TRBD2 (5 bases). Germline lookup yields CDR1 SGHRS and CDR2 YFSETQ. The ends were cut back, 5 bases at V and 8 bases at J, with 14 bases in the middle. CDR3 length: 12 amino acids. The chain's CDR3 is CASSSDGGQQYF. The CDR3 nucleotides are TGCGCCAGCAGTTCTGACGGAGGCCAGCAGTACTTC. The full variable domain, its missing parts supplied by reference TRBV5-1 and TRBJ2-7, is KAGVTQTPRYLIKTRGQQVTLSCSPISGHRSVSWYQQTPGQGLQFLFEYFSETQRNKGNFPGRFSGRQFSNSRSEMNVSTLELGDSALYLCASSSDGGQQYFGPGTRLTVT.

The gene calls are TRBV6-2 or TRBV6-3 and TRBJ2-1; D perhaps matches TRBD2 (6 bases). Per the germline V gene, CDR1 is MNHEY and CDR2 is SVGEGT. CDR3 length: 13 residues. V lost 5 bases to trimming and J lost 9 bases, with 14 bases between them. The CDR3 region is CASSPHTSSEQFF. DNA of the CDR3: TGTGCCAGCAGTCCGCACACTAGCTCTGAGCAGTTCTTC.

This chain links TRBV3-1 with TRBJ2-5; D is uncertain. The DNA end lines up better with TRBJ2-7; the J call may be wrong. The CDR3 spans 15 residues. CDR1 LGHDT and CDR2 YNNKEL come from the germline V gene (reference sequence). The CDR3 protein is CASSLTAPVNYEQYF. CDR3 DNA: TGTGCCAGCAGCCTCACAGCCCCTGTTAACTACGAGCAGTACTTC.

The rearrangement links TRBV7-9 to TRBJ1-4; 7 bases map to TRBD1. The CDR3 extends over 16 amino acids. V dropped 5 bases and J dropped 0; count of bases not matched to a gene: 6. Germline CDR1 reads SEHNR; CDR2 reads FQNEAQ (reference sequence). CDR3 in DNA: TGTGCCAGCAGCCAGGGACAGCTCACAACTAATGAAAAACTGTTTTTT. As protein: CASSQGQLTTNEKLFF. Supplemented by reference TRBV7-9 and TRBJ1-4, the full variable domain reads DTGVSQNPRHKITKRGQNVTFRCDPISEHNRLYWYRQTLGQGPEFLTYFQNEAQLEKSRLLSDRFSAERPKGSFSTLEIQRTEQGDSAMYLCASSQGQLTTNEKLFFGSGTQLSVL.

This clonotype appeared a few times. J is TRBJ2-1 and V is TRBV29-1, with 9 bases matching TRBD2. Germline V gene lookup returns CDR1 SQVTM and CDR2 ANQGSEA. This CDR3 spans 13 amino acids. V trimming: 5 bases; J trimming: 7 bases; junction bases outside the gene matches: 6. The CDR3 here is CSVCGRVGNEQFF. CDR3 sequence (DNA): TGCAGCGTTTGCGGGAGGGTCGGAAATGAGCAGTTCTTC.

The chain combines TRBV7-3 with TRBJ2-1; 8 bases are a match to TRBD2. This CDR3 region has 14 residues. Germline V gene lookup returns CDR1 SGHTA and CDR2 FQGTGA. J gave up 9 bases and V 5 bases, and 9 bases lay outside the gene matches. CDR3 amino acids: CASSPRGRPSEQFF. The DNA of the CDR3 is TGTGCCAGCAGCCCCCGCGGGAGGCCAAGTGAGCAGTTCTTC.

The chain links TRBV5-1 to TRBJ2-5; TRBD2 matches at 14 bases. This CDR3 region has 16 residues. J lost 1 base, V lost 4 bases, and 3 bases had no gene match. Per the germline V gene, CDR1 is SGHRS and CDR2 is YFSETQ. CDR3 nucleotide sequence: TGCGCCAGCAGCCCAGGGACTAGCGGGAGCCAAGAGACCCAGTACTTC. It encodes CASSPGTSGSQETQYF.

CDR3 sequence reads: CSVDIRGSRCAYF. The CDR3 region has the DNA TGCAGCGTTGATATTAGGGGCTCGCGATGCGCGTATTTT. This chain links TRBV29-1 with TRBJ2-3, with D possibly being TRBD1 (5 bases). The CDR3 extends over 13 amino acids. V was trimmed by 3 bases and J by 14 bases, leaving 21 bases between them. The germline V gene encodes CDR1 SQVTM and CDR2 ANQGSEA.

A word on this clonotype: A much larger clone sits a single nucleotide away, making a read error possible. The genes are TRBV28 and TRBJ2-1; tentatively, D is TRBD2 (6 bases). TRBJ2-7 matches the DNA end more closely, so the J call is doubtful. Germline lookup yields CDR1 MDHEN and CDR2 SYDVKM. CDR3 length equals 18 residues. The CDR3 DNA follows: TGTGCCAGCAGTTCAACCTTAGCGGTAACATCTCCTTACAATGAGCAGTACTTC. Its translation is CASSSTLAVTSPYNEQYF.

J is TRBJ2-5 and V is TRBV6-5; 9 nucleotides line up with TRBD2. Germline loops: CDR1 MNHEY, CDR2 SVGAGI. This CDR3 spans 19 amino acids. Unmatched junction bases numbered 15, after V lost 0 bases and J lost 4 bases. CDR3 sequence (DNA): TGTGCCAGCAGTTACTCCCCGAAGGTAGCGGGAGCCTTAAGAGAGACCCAGTACTTC. Encoded protein: CASSYSPKVAGALRETQYF.

This chain's CDR3 is CASSDGPEQYF. CDR3 nucleotides: TGTGCCAGCAGCGACGGGCCCGAGCAGTACTTC. This chain uses TRBV3-1 with TRBJ2-4; D unclear. The end of the DNA fits TRBJ2-7 better, so the J call may be wrong. This CDR3 has 11 amino acids. CDR1 is LGHDT and CDR2 is YNNKEL in the germline V gene (reference sequence).

In its sample, this clonotype was seen a few times. The chain employs TRBV12-3 or TRBV12-4 and TRBJ2-7; TRBD1 matches 10 bases. V was pared by 5 bases and J by 5 bases, with 9 bases of the junction left unmatched. The CDR3 contains 15 residues. This CDR3 reads CASSDPGQGIHEQYF. In nucleotides, the CDR3 is TGTGCCAGCAGTGACCCGGGACAGGGGATTCACGAGCAGTACTTC.

This chain links TRBV7-9 with TRBJ2-7; D is possibly TRBD1 (6 bases). This CDR3 is 16 amino acids long. Germline CDR1 SEHNR, CDR2 FQNEAQ (reference sequence). Trimming removed 2 bases from V and 0 bases from J, with 14 bases in between. The CDR3, as DNA: TGTGCCAGCAGCTTAAGTGGCAGGGGCCTCTCCTACGAGCAGTACTTC. Encoded protein: CASSLSGRGLSYEQYF.

This clonotype showed up just once. In DNA, the CDR3 is TGTGCCACCAGTGATGGCAGGTACAATGAGCAGTTCTTC. The encoded protein is CATSDGRYNEQFF. This chain uses TRBV24-1 with TRBJ2-1; the D is unclear. V was shortened by 3 bases and J by 4 bases, with 6 bases between the two germline ends. From germline, CDR1 is KGHDR and CDR2 SFDVKD. This CDR3 region has 13 residues.

The sample holds a few counts of this clonotype. One end of the junction does not line up with germline, which may come from a read error. The rearrangement links TRBV20-1 to TRBJ2-7; D gene ambiguous. Germline-derived CDR1 and CDR2 are DFQATT and SNEGSKA (reference sequence). The CDR3 totals 9 residues. The DNA of the CDR3 is TGCAGTGCCTCCTCCGAGCAGTACTTC. This gives the protein CSASSEQYF.

CDR3 residues: CSASPRTSTDTQYF. CDR3 nucleotide sequence: TGCAGTGCTTCACCCCGGACAAGCACAGATACGCAGTATTTT. The chain employs TRBV20-1 and TRBJ2-3; TRBD1 might be the D (5 bases). The V end lost 5 bases, the J end lost 0 bases, and 12 bases lay between the germline ends. CDR3 length equals 14 residues. CDR1 is DFQATT, CDR2 SNEGSKA, per germline (reference sequence).

A few counts support this clonotype. This chain uses TRBV13 with TRBJ1-2; 9 bases match TRBD1. Trimming at V came to 5 bases and at J to 8 bases, leaving 12 bases not matched to a gene. Looked up from germline, CDR1 is PRHDT and CDR2 is FYEKMQ (reference sequence). There are 15 residues in the CDR3. CDR3 sequence reads: CASSPRGQGISGYTF. CDR3 coding DNA: TGTGCCAGCAGCCCCCGAGGACAGGGGATTTCAGGCTACACCTTC.

The chain joins TRBV9 to TRBJ2-7; 9 bases are shared with TRBD1. The CDR3 length is 13 residues. J gave up 6 bases and V 3 bases, and 4 bases lay outside the gene matches. Looked up from germline, CDR1 is SGDLS and CDR2 is YYNGEE. In DNA form, the CDR3 reads TGTGCCAGCAGCGCTACAGGGGGCGGCGAGCAGTACTTC. Protein product: CASSATGGGEQYF.

The chain links TRBV24-1 to TRBJ1-1, with TRBD1 identical over 8 bases. J was trimmed by 5 bases and V by 7 bases; bases with no gene match: 11. Germline loops: CDR1 KGHDR, CDR2 SFDVKD. This CDR3 is 15 amino acids long. The CDR3 sequence is CATSPTGGGWTEAFF. The CDR3 DNA reads TGTGCCACCAGCCCTACAGGGGGTGGATGGACTGAAGCTTTCTTT.

This clonotype appeared a few times. V is TRBV9 and J is TRBJ2-7; 7 nucleotides agree with TRBD2. The junction had 11 bases not matched to a gene; V was cut back by 2 bases and J by 3 bases. The germline CDR1 and CDR2 sequences are SGDLS and YYNGEE. The CDR3 runs to 16 residues. The CDR3 region has the DNA TGTGCCAGCAGCGTTGACCCCTGGCGGGAGAACTACGAGCAGTACTTC. This translates into CASSVDPWRENYEQYF.

This chain connects TRBV6-5 to TRBJ2-4, with 9 bases fitting TRBD2. The DNA end lines up better with TRBJ2-7; the J call may be wrong. This CDR3 has 17 amino acids. From germline, CDR1 is MNHEY and CDR2 SVGAGI. In nucleotides, the CDR3 is TGTGCCAGCAGTCCCCGAGTAGCGGGGGCCTCTACCTACGAGCAGTACTTC. Protein sequence: CASSPRVAGASTYEQYF.